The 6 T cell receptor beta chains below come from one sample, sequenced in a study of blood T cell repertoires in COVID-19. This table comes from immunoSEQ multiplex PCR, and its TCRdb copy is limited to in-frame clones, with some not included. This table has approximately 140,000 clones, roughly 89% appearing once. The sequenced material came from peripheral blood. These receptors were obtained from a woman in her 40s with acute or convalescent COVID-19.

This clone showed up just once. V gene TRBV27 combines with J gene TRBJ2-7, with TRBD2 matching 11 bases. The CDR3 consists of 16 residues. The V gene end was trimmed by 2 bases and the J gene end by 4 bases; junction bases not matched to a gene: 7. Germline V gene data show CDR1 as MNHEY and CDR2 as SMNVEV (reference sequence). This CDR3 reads CASSLPRGTSGYEQYF. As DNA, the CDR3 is TGTGCCAGCAGTTTACCTCGCGGGACTAGCGGATACGAGCAGTACTTC.

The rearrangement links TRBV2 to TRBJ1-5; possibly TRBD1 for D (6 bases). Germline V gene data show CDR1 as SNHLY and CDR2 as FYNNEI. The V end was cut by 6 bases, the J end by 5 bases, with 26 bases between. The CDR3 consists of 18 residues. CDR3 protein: CASRFPRDTSRGDQPQHF. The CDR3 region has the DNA TGTGCCAGCAGGTTCCCCCGGGACACCTCCCGCGGCGATCAGCCCCAGCATTTT.

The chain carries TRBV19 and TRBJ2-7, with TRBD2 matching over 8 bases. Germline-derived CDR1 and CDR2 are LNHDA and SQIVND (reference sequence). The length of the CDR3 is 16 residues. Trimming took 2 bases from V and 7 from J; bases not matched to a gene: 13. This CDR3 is CASSISLGAGVGEQYF. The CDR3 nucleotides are TGTGCCAGTAGTATATCCCTGGGAGCGGGAGTGGGTGAGCAGTACTTC.

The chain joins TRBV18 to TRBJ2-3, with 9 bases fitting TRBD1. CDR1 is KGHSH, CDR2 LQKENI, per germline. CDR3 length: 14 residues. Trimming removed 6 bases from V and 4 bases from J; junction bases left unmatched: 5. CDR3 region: CASSGQGRADTQYF. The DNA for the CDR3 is TGTGCCAGCTCGGGACAGGGTAGGGCAGATACGCAGTATTTT.

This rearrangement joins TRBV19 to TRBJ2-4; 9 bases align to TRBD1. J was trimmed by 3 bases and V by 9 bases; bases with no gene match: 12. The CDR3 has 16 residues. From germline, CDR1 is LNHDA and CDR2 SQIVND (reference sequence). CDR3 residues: CASPGTGGRSKNIQYF. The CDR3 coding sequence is TGTGCCAGCCCCGGAACAGGGGGCCGAAGCAAAAACATTCAGTACTTC.

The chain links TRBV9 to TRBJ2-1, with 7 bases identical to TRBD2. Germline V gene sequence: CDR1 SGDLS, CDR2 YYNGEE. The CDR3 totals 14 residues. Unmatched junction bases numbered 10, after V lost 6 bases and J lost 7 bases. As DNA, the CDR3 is TGTGCCAGCACAGTGGGCGGGAGCGGGAATGAGCAGTTCTTC. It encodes CASTVGGSGNEQFF.